This T cell receptor beta chain came from a study of blood T cell repertoires in COVID-19. Study information: There were acute and convalescent COVID-19 samples, and they came from the United States, Italy and Spain. PBMCs, B-cell-depleted T cells, or T cells were the source of the cDNA or gDNA that made up the material.

The data were produced by immunoSEQ multiplex PCR, yet TCRdb's version contains in-frame clones alone and is incomplete. The table has some 150,000 clones, 88% seen once. V was cut by 11 bases and J by 4 bases, with 14 bases left in between. The CDR3 contains 12 residues. Germline CDR1 ENHRY, CDR2 SYGVKD. The TCR originated in a woman aged 70-85 years with acute or convalescent COVID-19. The chain joins TRBV10-3 to TRBJ1-1, with unresolved D. Material for sequencing was peripheral blood. The CDR3 DNA reads as TGTGCCGTCGGCGGGGTGGGCACTGAAGCTTTCTTT. It translates to CAVGGVGTEAFF.